Sequencing of this T cell receptor beta chain was carried out in a study of blood T cell repertoires in COVID-19. In the study overall: Whether acute or convalescent, the COVID-19 samples came from the United States, Italy and Spain. The cDNA or gDNA used as material had been derived from T cells, B-cell-depleted T cells, or PBMCs.

Assay: immunoSEQ multiplex PCR; the TCRdb copy retains only in-frame clones and omits some. The sample lists some 120,000 clones, about 88% occurring once. V lost 4 bases to trimming and J lost 11 bases, with 12 bases between them. Germline V gene lookup returns CDR1 SQVTM and CDR2 ANQGSEA. The CDR3 covers 12 residues. The rearrangement links TRBV29-1 to TRBJ1-6; TRBD1 is a possible D gene (6 bases). This sequence originates from a man aged 35 to 55 with acute or convalescent COVID-19. The specimen was peripheral blood. DNA for the CDR3: TGCAGCGTTGGAAGACAGGAACCACCCCTCCACTTT. Translating gives CSVGRQEPPLHF.